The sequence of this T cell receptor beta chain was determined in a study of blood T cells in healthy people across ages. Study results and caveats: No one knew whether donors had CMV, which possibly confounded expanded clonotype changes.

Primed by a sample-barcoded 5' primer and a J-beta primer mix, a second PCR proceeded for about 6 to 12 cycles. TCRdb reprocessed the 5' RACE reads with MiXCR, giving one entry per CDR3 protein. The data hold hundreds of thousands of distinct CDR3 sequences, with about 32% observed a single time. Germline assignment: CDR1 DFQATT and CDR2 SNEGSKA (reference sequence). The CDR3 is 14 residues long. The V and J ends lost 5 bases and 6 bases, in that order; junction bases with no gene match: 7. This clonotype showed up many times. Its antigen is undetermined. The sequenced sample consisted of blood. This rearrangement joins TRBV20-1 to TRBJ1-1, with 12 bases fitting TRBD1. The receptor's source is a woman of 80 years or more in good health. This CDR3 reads CSADPGQGASEAFF. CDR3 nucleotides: TGCAGTGCTGATCCGGGACAGGGGGCTTCTGAAGCTTTCTTT.